This T cell receptor beta chain was identified during a study of regulatory T cells in long-lasting Graves disease (dated by TCRdb to the early 2020s). Background on the whole study: Persistent Graves' disease was defined as persistently positive TSH receptor autoantibodies together with antithyroid drug treatment for over 5 years. A total of about 35 samples underwent TCR sequencing, from about 13 patients with persistent Graves' disease and some 20 patients with newly diagnosed Graves' disease. Persistent Graves' disease patients in the clinical cohort had taken antithyroid drugs for approximately 10 years on average. The study was conducted in China and was registered as a clinical trial. Patients with persistent Graves' disease were compared with patients with newly diagnosed Graves' disease using TCR sequencing and RNA sequencing of peripheral blood.

Points on this clonotype: Its antigen has not been determined. The record has no base qualities; no much larger clone is one base away.

Paper-wide results and their limitations: Because the primary lesion, thyroid tissue, could not be accessed, the study looked at peripheral blood alone. TRBV28, TRBJ1-2 and TRBJ2-5 were preferentially used in persistent disease, while TRBV20-1 and TRBJ2-1 were favored in newly diagnosed disease. The authors noted that the small sample size was a limitation that may lower accuracy. Patients with persistent disease shared more public clonotypes (under 3,000) than newly diagnosed patients did (approximately 970). Persistent Graves' disease patients showed lower TCR Shannon entropy and fewer highly expanded clones than newly diagnosed patients, suggesting clonal expansion. Sequencing and analysis were restricted to the TCR beta chain.

The library was produced with multiplex PCR. The sequencer listed for this sample is Illumina HiSeq 4000. CDR3 regions were amplified by Arm-PCR with iRepertoire HTBI primers to construct TCR beta libraries. Gel purification was performed on PCR products prior to sequencing. On the authors' methods: A total of 60 to 80 TRBV and 14 TRBJ segments were identified across samples and were used for gene usage analysis of CDR3 amino acid clonotypes. COPE and FqMerger were used to merge the filtered high-quality paired reads into contigs. Contigs were aligned with BLAST to IMGT TRBV, TRBD and TRBJ reference genes, and CDR3 was defined per IMGT. Any clonotype with a frequency above 0.1% was classified as a highly expanded clone. Shannon entropy served as the measure of repertoire diversity, while the Gini coefficient captured V-J evenness. A clonotype was considered public if more than one individual shared it. The public reads were run again by TCRdb, first through fastp at Q25 and then through MiXCR, and only productive beta chains were kept. Duplicate CDR3 protein sequences are folded into a single record with the most common DNA and genes. The V and J calls were determined by TCRdb, not by the authors. Present in this sample are 500,000 to 800,000 distinct CDR3 sequences, around 32% of which were seen just once. Around 42% of the sample goes to the ten largest clones.

V is cut by 3 bases and J by 2 bases, and the space between the germline ends is 10 bases. The CDR1 and CDR2 encoded by the germline V gene are MDHEN and SYDVKM. From the cysteine up to the phenylalanine, the CDR3 has a length of 15 residues. Only CDR3 DNA remains: 45 bases, in frame from the first base. The sample's time point label is to be understood as: persistent/refractory GD, antithyroid drugs over 5 years with positive TRAb. For both TCR sequencing and RNA sequencing, RNA was extracted from PBMCs in TRIzol. The diagnosis of Graves' disease followed American Thyroid Association guidelines. Patients for the study were recruited at an endocrinology department in Xi'an, China. From each patient, approximately 10 milliliters of peripheral blood was collected into an EDTA anticoagulant tube. PBMCs were isolated by Ficoll Paque Plus density gradient separation without further T cell sorting. An Agilent 2100 Bioanalyzer and agarose gel were used to check RNA quality, and a NanoDrop 2000 was used to measure RNA concentration.

The chain couples TRBV28 to TRBJ2-2; the D gene is not confidently resolved. This sample comprised peripheral blood mononuclear cells (PBMCs), obtained when the disease was refractory, from a patient treated with antithyroid drugs. The clonotype was recovered from a female donor with Graves disease. The CDR3 sequence is CASSLVSRNTGELFF. The nucleotide sequence is given as TGTGCCAGCAGTTTGGTCTCTAGAAACACCGGGGAGCTGTTTTTT.